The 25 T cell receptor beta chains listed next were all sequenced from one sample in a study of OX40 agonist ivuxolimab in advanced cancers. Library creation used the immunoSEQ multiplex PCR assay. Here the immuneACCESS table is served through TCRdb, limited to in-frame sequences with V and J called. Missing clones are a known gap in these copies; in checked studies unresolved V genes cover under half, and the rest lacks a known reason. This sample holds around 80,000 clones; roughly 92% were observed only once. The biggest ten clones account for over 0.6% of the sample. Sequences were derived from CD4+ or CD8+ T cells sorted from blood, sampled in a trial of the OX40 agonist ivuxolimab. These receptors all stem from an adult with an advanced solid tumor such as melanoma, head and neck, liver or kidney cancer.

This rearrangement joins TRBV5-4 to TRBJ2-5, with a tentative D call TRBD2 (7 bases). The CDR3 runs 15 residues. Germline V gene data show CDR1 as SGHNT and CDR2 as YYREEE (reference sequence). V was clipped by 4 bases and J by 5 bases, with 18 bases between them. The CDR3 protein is CASSHKAGEGETQYF. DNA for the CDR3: TGTGCCAGCAGCCATAAAGCAGGGGAGGGGGAGACCCAGTACTTC.

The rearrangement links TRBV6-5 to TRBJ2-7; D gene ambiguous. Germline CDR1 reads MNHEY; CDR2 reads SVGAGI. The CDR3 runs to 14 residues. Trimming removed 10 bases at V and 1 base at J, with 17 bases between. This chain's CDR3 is CATLKERGSYEQYF. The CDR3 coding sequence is TGTGCCACGCTAAAAGAGCGTGGGTCCTACGAGCAGTACTTC.

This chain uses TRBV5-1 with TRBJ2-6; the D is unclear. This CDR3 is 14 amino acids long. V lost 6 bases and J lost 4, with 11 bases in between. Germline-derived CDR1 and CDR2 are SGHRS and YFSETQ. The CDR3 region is CASNEGPGANVLTF. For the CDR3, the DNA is TGCGCCAGCAACGAAGGGCCCGGGGCCAACGTCCTGACTTTC.

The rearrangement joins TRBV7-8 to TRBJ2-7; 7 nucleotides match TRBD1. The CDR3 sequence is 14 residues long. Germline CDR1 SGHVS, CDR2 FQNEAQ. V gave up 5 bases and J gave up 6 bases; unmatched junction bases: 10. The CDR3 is CASSHDRVGGEQYF. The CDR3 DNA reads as TGTGCCAGCAGCCATGACAGGGTCGGTGGCGAGCAGTACTTC. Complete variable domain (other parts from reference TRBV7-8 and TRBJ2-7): GAGVSQSPRYKVAKRGQDVALRCDPISGHVSLFWYQQALGQGPEFLTYFQNEAQLDKSGLPSDRFFAERPEGSVSTLKIQRTQQEDSAVYLCASSHDRVGGEQYFGPGTRLTVT.

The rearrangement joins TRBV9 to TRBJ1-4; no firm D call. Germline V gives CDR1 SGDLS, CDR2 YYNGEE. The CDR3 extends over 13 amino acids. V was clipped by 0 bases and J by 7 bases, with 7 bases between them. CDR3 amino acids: CASSVGPTEKLFF. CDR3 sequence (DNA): TGTGCCAGCAGCGTAGGTCCGACTGAAAAACTGTTTTTT.

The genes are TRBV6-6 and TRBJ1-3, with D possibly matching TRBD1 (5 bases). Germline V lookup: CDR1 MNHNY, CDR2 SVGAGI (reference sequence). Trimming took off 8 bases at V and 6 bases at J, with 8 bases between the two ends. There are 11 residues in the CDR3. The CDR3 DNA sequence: TGTGCCAGCTCGGGGGAAAACACCATATATTTT. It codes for CASSGENTIYF.

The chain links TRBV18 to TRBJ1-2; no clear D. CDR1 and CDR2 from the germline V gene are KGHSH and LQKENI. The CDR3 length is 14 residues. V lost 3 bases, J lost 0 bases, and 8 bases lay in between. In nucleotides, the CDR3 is TGTGCCAGCTCACCCACAGAAACTAACTATGGCTACACCTTC. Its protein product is CASSPTETNYGYTF.

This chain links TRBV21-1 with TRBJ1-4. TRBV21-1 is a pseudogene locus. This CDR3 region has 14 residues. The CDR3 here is CASPTTVTNEKLFF. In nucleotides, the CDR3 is TGTGCCAGCCCTACGACCGTCACTAATGAAAAACTGTTTTTT.

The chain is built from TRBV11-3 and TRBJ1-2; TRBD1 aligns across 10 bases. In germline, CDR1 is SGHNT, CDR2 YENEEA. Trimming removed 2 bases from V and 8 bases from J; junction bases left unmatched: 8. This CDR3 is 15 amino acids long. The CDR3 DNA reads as TGTGCCAGCAGCTTAACCCCCGGACAGGGGGAAGGCTACACCTTC. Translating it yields CASSLTPGQGEGYTF.

CDR3 in DNA: TGTGCTAGTGCCCCGGGACAGCCCAATCAGCCCCAGCATTTT. Encoded protein: CASAPGQPNQPQHF. The chain links TRBV12-5 to TRBJ1-5; 7 bases agree with TRBD1. Trimming removed 7 bases from V and 3 bases from J; junction bases left unmatched: 6. From germline, CDR1 is LGHNT and CDR2 FRNRAP. The CDR3 runs 14 residues.

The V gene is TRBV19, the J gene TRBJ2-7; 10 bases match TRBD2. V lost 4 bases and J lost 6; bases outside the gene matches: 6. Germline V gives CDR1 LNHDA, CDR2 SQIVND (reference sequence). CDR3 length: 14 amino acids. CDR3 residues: CASSTTSGTVEQYF. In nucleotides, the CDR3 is TGTGCCAGTAGTACCACTAGCGGGACTGTCGAGCAGTACTTC.

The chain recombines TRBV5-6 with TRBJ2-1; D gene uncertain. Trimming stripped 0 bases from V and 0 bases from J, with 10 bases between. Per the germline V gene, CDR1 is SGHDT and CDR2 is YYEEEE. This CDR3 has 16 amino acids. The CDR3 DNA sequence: TGTGCCAGCAGCTTGGTTGGTCGGATCTCCTACAATGAGCAGTTCTTC. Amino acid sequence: CASSLVGRISYNEQFF.

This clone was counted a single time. The CDR3 bases are TGTGCCTGGAGCTCGTGGGGCCACGAGCAGTACTTC. This encodes CAWSSWGHEQYF. The chain uses TRBV30 and TRBJ2-7, with D perhaps TRBD1 (5 bases). The germline V and J ends were trimmed by 3 bases and 5 bases, with 11 bases remaining between them. Germline CDR1 reads GTSNPN; CDR2 reads SVGIG (reference sequence). This CDR3 has 12 amino acids.

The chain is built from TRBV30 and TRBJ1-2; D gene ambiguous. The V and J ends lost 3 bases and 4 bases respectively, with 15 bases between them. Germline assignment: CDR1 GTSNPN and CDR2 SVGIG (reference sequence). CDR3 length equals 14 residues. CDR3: CAWRAPEGPYGYTF. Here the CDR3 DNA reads TGTGCCTGGAGGGCCCCTGAGGGTCCCTATGGCTACACCTTC.

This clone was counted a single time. In DNA form, the CDR3 reads TGTGCCAGCAGCTCACTGCGCTCGGTCGGGCAAGAGACCCAGTACTTC. Translated, it gives CASSSLRSVGQETQYF. This chain joins TRBV7-8 and TRBJ2-5; D gene unclear. CDR1 is SGHVS and CDR2 is FQNEAQ in the germline V gene. V was cut by 4 bases and J by 2 bases, with 17 bases left in between. There are 16 residues in the CDR3.

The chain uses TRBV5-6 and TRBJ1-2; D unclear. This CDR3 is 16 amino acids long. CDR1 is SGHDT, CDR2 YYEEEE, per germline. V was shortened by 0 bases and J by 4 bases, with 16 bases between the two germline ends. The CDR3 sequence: CASSLAARETSYGYTF. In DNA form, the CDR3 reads TGTGCCAGCAGCTTGGCGGCAAGGGAAACTTCCTATGGCTACACCTTC.

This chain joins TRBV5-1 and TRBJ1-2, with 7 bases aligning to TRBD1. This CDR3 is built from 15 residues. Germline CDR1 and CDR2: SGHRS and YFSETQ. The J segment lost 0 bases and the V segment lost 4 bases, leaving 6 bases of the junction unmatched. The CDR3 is CASSAGQRANYGYTF. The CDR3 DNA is TGCGCCAGCAGCGCGGGACAGAGAGCTAACTATGGCTACACCTTC.

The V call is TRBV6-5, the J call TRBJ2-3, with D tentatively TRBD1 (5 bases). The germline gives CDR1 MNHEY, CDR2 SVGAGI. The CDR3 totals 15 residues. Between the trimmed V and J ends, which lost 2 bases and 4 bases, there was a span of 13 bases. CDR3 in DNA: TGTGCCAGCAGTTACCGGGCAGGGTCGGCAGATACGCAGTATTTT. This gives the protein CASSYRAGSADTQYF.

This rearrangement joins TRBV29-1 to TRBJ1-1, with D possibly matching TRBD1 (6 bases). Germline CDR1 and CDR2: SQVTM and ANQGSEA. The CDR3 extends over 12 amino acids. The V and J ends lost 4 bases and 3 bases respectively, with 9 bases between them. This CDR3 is CSVGGGDTEAFF. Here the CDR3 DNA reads TGCAGCGTTGGAGGGGGAGACACTGAAGCTTTCTTT.

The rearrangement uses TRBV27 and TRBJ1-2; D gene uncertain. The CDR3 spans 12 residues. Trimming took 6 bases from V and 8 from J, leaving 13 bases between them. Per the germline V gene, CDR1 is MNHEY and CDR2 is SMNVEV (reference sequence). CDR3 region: CASSPGPRGYTF. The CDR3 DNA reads TGTGCCAGCAGCCCAGGACCCCGGGGCTACACCTTC.

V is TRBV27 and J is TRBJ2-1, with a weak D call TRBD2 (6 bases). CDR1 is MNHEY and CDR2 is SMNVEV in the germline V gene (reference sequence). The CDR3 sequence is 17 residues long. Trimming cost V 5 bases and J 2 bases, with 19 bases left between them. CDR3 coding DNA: TGTGCCAGCAGTGACGGGGGACGTGGGCGTGCCTACAATGAGCAGTTCTTC. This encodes CASSDGGRGRAYNEQFF.

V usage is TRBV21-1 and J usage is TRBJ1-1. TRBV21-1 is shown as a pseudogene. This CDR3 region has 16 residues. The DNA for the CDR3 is TGTGCCAGCAGCAAAGTAATGAGGGGACGGAACACTGAAGCTTTCTTT. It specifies CASSKVMRGRNTEAFF.

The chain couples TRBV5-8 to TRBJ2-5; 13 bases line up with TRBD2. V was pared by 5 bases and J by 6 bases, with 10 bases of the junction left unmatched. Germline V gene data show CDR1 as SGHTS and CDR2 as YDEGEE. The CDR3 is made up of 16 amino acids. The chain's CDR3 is CASSDTWTSGSKTQYF. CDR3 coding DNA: TGTGCCAGCAGTGATACCTGGACTAGCGGGAGTAAGACCCAGTACTTC.

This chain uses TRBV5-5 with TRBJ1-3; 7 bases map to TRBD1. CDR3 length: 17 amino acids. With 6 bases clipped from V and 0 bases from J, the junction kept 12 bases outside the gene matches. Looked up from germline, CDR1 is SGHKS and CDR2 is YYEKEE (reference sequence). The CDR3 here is CASNSGRQGLSGNTIYF. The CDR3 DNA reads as TGTGCCAGCAACTCGGGGCGACAGGGACTCTCTGGAAACACCATATATTTT.

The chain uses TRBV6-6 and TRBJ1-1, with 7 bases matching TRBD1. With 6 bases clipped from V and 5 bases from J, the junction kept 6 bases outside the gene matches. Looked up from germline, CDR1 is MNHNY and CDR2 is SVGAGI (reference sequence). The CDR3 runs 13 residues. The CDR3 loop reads CASSRQGGTEAFF. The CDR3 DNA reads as TGTGCCAGCAGCCGACAGGGAGGGACTGAAGCTTTCTTT.